One T cell receptor beta chain is described in this entry. This sample is drawn from a study of blood T cell repertoires in COVID-19. Germline V gene lookup returns CDR1 SGHTA and CDR2 FQGNSA. Losses at the gene ends were 4 bases for V and 5 bases for J; bases not matched to a gene: 16. The CDR3 sequence is 17 residues long. Assay: immunoSEQ multiplex PCR; the TCRdb copy retains only in-frame clones and omits some. Of around 190,000 clones in the sample, 75% to 85% are singletons; the top ten hold less than 2%. The sample consisted of peripheral blood. This chain connects TRBV7-2 to TRBJ1-2; 7 positions match TRBD1. This sequence originates from a human donor in a cohort sampled during active COVID-19. CDR3: CASSSPPLGQDLYGYTF. The DNA of the CDR3 is TGTGCCAGCAGCTCTCCCCCCTTAGGACAGGACCTATATGGCTACACCTTC.